These T cell receptor beta chains were read from a single sample in a study of shared clonotypes between healthy human individuals. Clones were read by immunoSEQ multiplex PCR, and TCRdb kept only the in-frame ones, dropping some. The sample has 1.4 million to 1.5 million clones, about 96% seen once. Sequencing was performed on naive CD4+ T cells sorted from blood. The receptor set was obtained from a man in his thirties or forties in good health. Both conserved end residues are part of each CDR3. Fields, in order: clone size, J gene, D gene, V gene, CDR3 DNA, CDR3 protein. A D gene is named only where the DNA matches it firmly. Clone size, where shown, is once, few, many, or a class for clones that have expanded.

>NA|TRBJ2-5|NA|TRBV11-2
TGTGCCAGCAGGCTCGGCGGTCAAGAGACCCAGTACTTC
CASRLGGQETQYF
>NA|TRBJ2-7|NA|TRBV27
TGTGCCAGCAGTTTCTCCCATCGGACGGTCTCCTACGAGCAGTACTTC
CASSFSHRTVSYEQYF
>NA|TRBJ2-2|NA|TRBV18
TGTGCCAGCTCTCCCGCGAACACCGGGGAGCTGTTTTTT
CASSPANTGELFF
>once|TRBJ2-2|NA|TRBV7-2
TGTGCCAGCAGCGCAAGAGGGGGAGCCACCGGGGAGCTGTTTTTT
CASSARGGATGELFF
>NA|TRBJ2-1|NA|TRBV11-2
TGTGCCAGCAGCTTAGCCGTGGGGTCCCTGTTCTTC
CASSLAVGSLFF
>once|TRBJ1-1|NA|TRBV4-3
TGCGCCAGCAGCCAAGAATGGTGGGGCGGTGAAATGAACACTGAAGCTTTCTTT
CASSQEWWGGEMNTEAFF
>NA|TRBJ2-3|NA|TRBV7-9
TGTGCCAGCAGCCCCCGTGGGGGAACGGTCACAGATACGCAGTATTTT
CASSPRGGTVTDTQYF
>NA|TRBJ2-1|TRBD2|TRBV6-6
TGTGCCAGCAGCATCCCGGGACTAGATCTACAGTTCTTC
CASSIPGLDLQFF
>once|TRBJ2-1|TRBD1|TRBV7-9
TGTGCCAGCAGCTTAGCGGGACAGGTCCCGTTCTTC
CASSLAGQVPFF
>NA|TRBJ2-5|NA|TRBV5-1
TGCGCCAGCAGCCGCCTACAAGAGACCCAGTACTTC
CASSRLQETQYF
>NA|TRBJ1-5|NA|TRBV5-1
TGCGCCAGCAGCTTGGACAGGGCAAATCAGCCCCAGCATTTT
CASSLDRANQPQHF
>NA|TRBJ2-7|NA|TRBV5-1
TGCGCCAGCAGCTTCCGCGAGGGGCGAGGCGAGCAGTACTTC
CASSFREGRGEQYF
>NA|TRBJ2-1|TRBD1|TRBV5-1
TGCGCCAGCAGCTTGGGGCTCGGGACAGTCTACAATGAGCAGTTCTTC
CASSLGLGTVYNEQFF
>NA|TRBJ2-1|NA|TRBV5-6
TGTGCCAGCAGGGAGGGACTCGTGGAGTTCTTC
CASREGLVEFF
>NA|TRBJ2-7|NA|TRBV18
TGTGCCAGCTCACCGGTAAATCTACAGGGTTCCGAGCAGTACTTC
CASSPVNLQGSEQYF
>NA|TRBJ2-1|TRBD2|TRBV5-1
TGCGCCAGCAGCGGGGCAGGACTAGCGGGTAGGAGCTCCTACAATGAGCAGTTCTTC
CASSGAGLAGRSSYNEQFF
>NA|TRBJ2-3|NA|TRBV5-4
TGTGCCAGCAGCCAGCCGGGGGGCCTTGGCACAGATACGCAGTATTTT
CASSQPGGLGTDTQYF
>once|TRBJ2-7|NA|TRBV18
TGTGCCAGCTCACCCCGGACTAACTCCTACGAGCAGTACTTC
CASSPRTNSYEQYF
>NA|TRBJ2-1|TRBD2|TRBV7-2
TGTGCCAGCAGCGTTGAGTCGGGAGGTGGGTACAATGAGCAGTTCTTC
CASSVESGGGYNEQFF
>NA|TRBJ2-2|NA|TRBV11-2
TGTGCCAGCAGCCAGAACACCGGGGAGCTGTTTTTT
CASSQNTGELFF
>NA|TRBJ2-5|TRBD2|TRBV19
TGTGCCAGTAGTAAATCGATTGGCGGGAGGGGGGAGACCCAGTACTTC
CASSKSIGGRGETQYF
>NA|TRBJ2-3|NA|TRBV7-7
TGTGCTAGCAGCTCGATCAGCACAGATACGCAGTATTTT
CASSSISTDTQYF
>NA|TRBJ1-2|TRBD1|TRBV7-9
TGTGCCAGCAGCCCCATAGTAGGGGACAGACTCATAGCTAACTATGGCTACACCTTC
CASSPIVGDRLIANYGYTF
>NA|TRBJ1-5|NA|TRBV7-9
TGTGCCAGCAGCCCAAGAGGTGGGGGGAGTCAGCCCCAGCATTTT
CASSPRGGGSQPQHF
>once|TRBJ2-7|NA|TRBV18
TGTGCCAGCTCATCTACCGGGACGCGCTTTAATGAGTACTTC
CASSSTGTRFNEYF
>NA|TRBJ2-4|TRBD2|TRBV28
TGTGCCAGCGCCCCTGGACTAGCGGGAGGGCCGGGCAAAAACATTCAGTACTTC
CASAPGLAGGPGKNIQYF
>NA|TRBJ1-5|NA|TRBV6-6
TGTGCCAGCAGTTACTCCTTGGGGGACATACGTTTT
CASSYSLGDIRF
>NA|TRBJ2-1|TRBD2|TRBV5-5
TGTGCCAGCAGCGAGGGACTAGCGGGAAGAGGCTCCTACAATGAGCAGTTCTTC
CASSEGLAGRGSYNEQFF
>NA|TRBJ2-7|NA|TRBV28
TGTGCCAGCAGCCCTGTGGGGGTATACGAGCAGTACTTC
CASSPVGVYEQYF
>NA|TRBJ2-3|TRBD2|TRBV7-9
TGTGCCAGCAGCTTGCAGATAGCGGGAGGGAACGTGGGCACAGATACGCAGTATTTT
CASSLQIAGGNVGTDTQYF
>NA|TRBJ2-2|NA|TRBV7-6
TGTGCCAGCAGCCCCCACACCGGGGAGCTGTTTTTT
CASSPHTGELFF
>NA|TRBJ1-1|NA|TRBV12-5
TGTGCTAGTGGTTTGGCCCCTCATACAGGGATCAACACTGAAGCTTTCTTT
CASGLAPHTGINTEAFF
>NA|TRBJ2-2|TRBD2|TRBV11-3
TGTGCCAGCAGCTTAGGCGCTAGCGGGAGATACACCGGGGAGCTGTTTTTT
CASSLGASGRYTGELFF
>once|TRBJ2-1|NA|TRBV7-9
TGTGCCAGCAGCCAAAGGACTTCATGGGTATACAATGAGCAGTTCTTC
CASSQRTSWVYNEQFF
>NA|TRBJ1-2|NA|TRBV5-5
TGTGCCAGCAGCCCACAGTCGGGAGGCTATGGCTACACCTTC
CASSPQSGGYGYTF
>NA|TRBJ2-1|NA|TRBV9
TGTGCCAGCAGCCTGACCGGGCCCCTCGATGAGCAGTTCTTC
CASSLTGPLDEQFF
>NA|TRBJ1-5|NA|TRBV7-9
TGTGCCAGCAGCTTAGAACCCGATAATCAGCCCCAGCATTTT
CASSLEPDNQPQHF
>once|TRBJ1-3|NA|TRBV9
TGTGCCAGCAGCGTAGTGGCAGGGGCCTCTGGAAACACCATATATTTT
CASSVVAGASGNTIYF
>NA|TRBJ2-7|TRBD2|TRBV28
TGTGCCAGCACGGGGGCTAGCGGGAGGTACTACGAGCAGTACTTC
CASTGASGRYYEQYF
>NA|TRBJ1-2|NA|TRBV29-1
TGCAGCGTTGAGGGCAGGTTCTATGGCTACACCTTC
CSVEGRFYGYTF
>NA|TRBJ2-3|NA|TRBV7-9
TGTGCCAGCAGCTTAGGCTCCGGCAGGGCTGAAGATACGCAGTATTTT
CASSLGSGRAEDTQYF
>NA|TRBJ2-2|NA|TRBV4-3
TGCGCCAGCAGCCTAGGTCTTCGGGAGATCGGGGAGCTGTTTTTT
CASSLGLREIGELFF
>once|TRBJ2-1|TRBD1|TRBV14
TGTGCCAGCAGCCAAGGTACCGACAGGGGTTATTCCTACAATGAGCAGTTCTTC
CASSQGTDRGYSYNEQFF
>NA|TRBJ1-2|NA|TRBV7-9
TGTGCCAGCAGCTTAGATATGTTCGGGGGAGGCTACACCTTC
CASSLDMFGGGYTF
>NA|TRBJ2-1|NA|TRBV2
TGTGCCAGCAGTACCGGCTACAATGAGCAGTTCTTC
CASSTGYNEQFF
>NA|TRBJ2-7|NA|TRBV5-6
TGTGCCAGCAGCTTGGTACAGACGGTCCCTCGTGAGCAGTACTTC
CASSLVQTVPREQYF
>few|TRBJ1-2|TRBD1|TRBV7-2
TGTGCCAGCAGCATTAGAGTTGGGGGACAGGGCTACACCTTC
CASSIRVGGQGYTF
>NA|TRBJ2-7|TRBD1|TRBV5-4
TGTGCCAGCAGCTTCCCGGGGACAGGAGCCTACGAGCAGTACTTC
CASSFPGTGAYEQYF
>NA|TRBJ1-1|NA|TRBV28
TGTGCCACGGATCAACATACGAACACTGAAGCTTTCTTT
CATDQHTNTEAFF
>NA|TRBJ2-7|NA|TRBV5-4
TGTGCCAGCAGCTTGGCGGGTGGTATGGCTTACGAGCAGTACTTC
CASSLAGGMAYEQYF
>NA|TRBJ2-5|TRBD1|TRBV29-1
TGCAGCGTTGGGGGATGGGACAGGGGAGAGACCCAGTACTTC
CSVGGWDRGETQYF